The 16 T cell receptor beta chains below come from one sample, sequenced in a study of STAT5B mutations in CD4+ large granular lymphocyte leukemia. Produced via immunoSEQ multiplex PCR; TCRdb's table is partial and in-frame only. The data show approximately 52,000 clones, roughly three quarters seen once. Specimen: CD4+ T cells from blood buffy coats. These receptors originate from a human donor in good health.

This chain joins TRBV5-4 and TRBJ2-2, with 11 bases identical to TRBD2. The CDR3 has 17 amino acids. V lost 2 bases to trimming and J lost 6 bases; unmatched junction nucleotides: 9. Germline lookup yields CDR1 SGHNT and CDR2 YYREEE (reference sequence). For the CDR3, the DNA is TGTGCCAGCAGCTTAGGTAGCGGGGGGGCCGGGGCCGGGGAGCTGTTTTTT. Translation gives CASSLGSGGAGAGELFF.

The V gene is TRBV7-3, the J gene TRBJ2-3, with TRBD1 as a possible D gene (5 bases). The CDR3 is 14 residues long. Trimming left V 1 base short and J 4 bases short, with 9 bases between. Germline CDR1 reads SGHTA; CDR2 reads FQGTGA. This CDR3 is CASSLNPGSDTQYF. The CDR3 DNA reads as TGTGCCAGCAGCTTAAATCCAGGGTCAGATACGCAGTATTTT.

The chain couples TRBV5-1 to TRBJ1-2, with 7 nucleotides matching TRBD1. The CDR3 sequence is 16 residues long. With 0 bases clipped from V and 0 bases from J, the junction kept 5 bases outside the gene matches. Germline CDR1 is SGHRS and CDR2 is YFSETQ. CDR3 protein: CASSLGGTAANYGYTF. The CDR3 coding sequence is TGCGCCAGCAGCTTGGGAGGGACAGCAGCTAACTATGGCTACACCTTC.

A few counts support this clone. The rearrangement uses TRBV19 and TRBJ1-1; a weak D match, TRBD1 (5 bases). Germline CDR1 LNHDA, CDR2 SQIVND (reference sequence). The V end lost 11 bases, the J end lost 0 bases, and 19 bases lay between the germline ends. The CDR3 loop spans 15 amino acids. The CDR3 nucleotides read TGTGCCTCCATTAGAGGGCAGGGCATGAACACTGAAGCTTTCTTT. Amino acid sequence: CASIRGQGMNTEAFF.

The chain joins TRBV7-2 to TRBJ2-7, with 10 bases matching TRBD2. CDR3 size: 14 residues. The V gene's germline CDR1 is SGHTA and CDR2 FQGNSA. Trimming at V came to 7 bases and at J to 1 base, leaving 4 bases not matched to a gene. CDR3 residues: CASTGTSASYEQYF. The DNA for the CDR3 is TGTGCCAGCACTGGGACTAGCGCGTCCTACGAGCAGTACTTC.

J is TRBJ1-1 and V is TRBV7-2, with TRBD1 identical over 7 bases. J lost 1 base, V lost 4 bases, and 12 bases had no gene match. The CDR3 totals 17 residues. CDR1 is SGHTA and CDR2 is FQGNSA in the germline V gene. The CDR3 is CASSSLLGQHRNTEAFF. The CDR3 nucleotides read TGTGCCAGCAGCTCCCTACTGGGACAGCACAGGAACACTGAAGCTTTCTTT.

The rearrangement uses TRBV5-1 and TRBJ2-5, with 10 bases that match TRBD2. CDR1 is SGHRS, CDR2 YFSETQ, per germline. V lost 3 bases, J lost 2 bases, and 4 bases stayed unmatched. The CDR3 consists of 15 residues. CDR3 in DNA: TGCGCCAGCAGCTGGGAGGGACTAGCGCAAGAGACCCAGTACTTC. This translates into CASSWEGLAQETQYF.

This chain uses TRBV7-2 with TRBJ2-5; 15 bases agree with TRBD2. V dropped 0 bases and J dropped 4; count of bases not matched to a gene: 3. The CDR3 extends over 17 amino acids. CDR1 SGHTA and CDR2 FQGNSA come from the germline V gene. The CDR3 protein is CASSLAGTSGGRETQYF. CDR3 DNA: TGTGCCAGCAGCTTAGCGGGGACTAGCGGGGGGAGAGAGACCCAGTACTTC.

The chain joins TRBV5-5 to TRBJ1-2, with unresolved D. The CDR3 has 13 amino acids. CDR1 is SGHKS, CDR2 YYEKEE, per germline (reference sequence). V lost 4 bases to trimming and J lost 0 bases, with 7 bases between them. CDR3 DNA sequence: TGTGCCAGCAGCGGCGGTCCTAACTATGGCTACACCTTC. Its translation: CASSGGPNYGYTF.

The V gene is TRBV30, the J gene TRBJ1-4; the D gene is possibly TRBD1 (5 bases). The ends were cut back, 0 bases at V and 7 bases at J, with 15 bases in the middle. This CDR3 is built from 15 residues. Germline V gene lookup returns CDR1 GTSNPN and CDR2 SVGIG (reference sequence). This chain's CDR3 is CAWSVLGTVGEKLFF. CDR3 coding DNA: TGTGCCTGGAGTGTACTTGGGACGGTGGGTGAAAAACTGTTTTTT. The complete variable domain, with remaining parts taken from reference TRBV30 and TRBJ1-4, reads SQTIHQWPATLVQPVGSPLSLECTVEGTSNPNLYWYRQAAGRGLQLLFYSVGIGQISSEVPQNLSASRPQDRQFILSSKKLLLSDSGFYLCAWSVLGTVGEKLFFGSGTQLSVL.

The V call is TRBV9, the J call TRBJ2-2; 8 bases line up with TRBD1. J was trimmed by 4 bases and V by 4 bases; bases with no gene match: 9. Germline V gene data show CDR1 as SGDLS and CDR2 as YYNGEE. The CDR3 length is 16 residues. The chain's CDR3 is CASSPRQGRGTGELFF. The CDR3 coding sequence is TGTGCCAGCAGCCCTAGACAGGGGCGGGGCACCGGGGAGCTGTTTTTT.

There are a few counts of this clone. The chain couples TRBV6-6 to TRBJ1-5; 8 bases map to TRBD1. J gave up 0 bases and V 5 bases, and 3 bases lay outside the gene matches. CDR1 and CDR2 (germline): MNHNY, SVGAGI (reference sequence). The CDR3 loop spans 15 amino acids. The CDR3 nucleotides read TGTGCCAGCAGTACAGGGGGGTATAGCAATCAGCCCCAGCATTTT. It codes for CASSTGGYSNQPQHF.

The chain is built from TRBV10-1 and TRBJ2-7, with 8 bases fitting TRBD2. Germline loops: CDR1 WNHNN, CDR2 SYGVQD (reference sequence). CDR3 length equals 14 residues. V lost 0 bases, J lost 7 bases, and 5 bases stayed unmatched. Here the CDR3 reads CASSESRAGEEQYF. In nucleotides, the CDR3 is TGCGCCAGCAGTGAGTCTAGAGCGGGGGAAGAGCAGTACTTC.

The chain employs TRBV2 and TRBJ2-7; D is perhaps TRBD2 (5 bases). Germline CDR1 SNHLY, CDR2 FYNNEI. There are 13 residues in the CDR3. Trimming cost V 7 bases and J 0 bases, with 10 bases left between them. This CDR3 is CASKKLDSYEQYV. CDR3 DNA: TGTGCCAGCAAAAAACTAGACTCCTACGAGCAGTACGTC.

This chain uses TRBV2 with TRBJ1-5; D uncertain. With 4 bases removed from V and 6 bases from J, the gap between germline ends came to 7 bases. This CDR3 region has 12 residues. CDR1 is SNHLY, CDR2 FYNNEI, per germline. This CDR3 is CASSGTSQPQHF. As DNA, the CDR3 is TGTGCCAGCAGTGGGACGAGTCAGCCCCAGCATTTT.

In its sample, this clone ranks as medium-sized. CDR3 in amino acids: CASLRVPNSPLHF. The CDR3 bases are TGTGCCAGCCTTCGGGTTCCCAATTCACCCCTCCACTTT. The chain combines TRBV6-1 with TRBJ1-6; D call uncertain. Per the germline V gene, CDR1 is MNHNS and CDR2 is SASEGT. Trimming removed 8 bases at V and 7 bases at J, with 12 bases between. This CDR3 has 13 residues.